The 21 T cell receptor beta chains reported below all come from one sample, sequenced in a study of T cells expressing NK-cell markers. TCRdb reprocessed the 5' RACE reads and stores each CDR3 protein as one record, lacking DNA. The clone table shows about 430,000 distinct CDR3 sequences, with the ten largest holding approximately 1.4%. Source material: blood T cells: a sorted CD56 or NKG2C T cell subset, CD4+ or CD8+ T cells, or bulk PBMC T cells (not recorded which). These receptors came from a woman aged 45-65 years in good health.

This sequence joins TRBV20-1 and TRBJ2-3; TCRdb picks TRBD1, but there is no DNA to check that call. This CDR3 has 15 residues. The germline gives CDR1 DFQATT, CDR2 SNEGSKA (reference sequence). CDR3: CSARAPWRNTDTQYF.

The chain recombines TRBV9 with TRBJ2-3; the D call of TRBD2 rests on TCRdb alone, since no DNA is present to check it. Germline V gives CDR1 SGDLS, CDR2 YYNGEE. The CDR3 is 14 residues long. CDR3 in amino acids: CASSVNREGRTQYF.

The CDR3 here is CASTVTRRVETQYF. The chain recombines TRBV5-6 with TRBJ2-5. The germline V gene has CDR1 SGHDT and CDR2 YYEEEE. The CDR3 contains 14 residues.

This chain links TRBV15 with TRBJ2-3; TCRdb returns TRBD1, unconfirmable since there is no DNA. The CDR3 is made up of 14 amino acids. CDR1 is LNHNV and CDR2 is YYDKDF in the germline V gene (reference sequence). The CDR3 here is CATSRRDSTDTQYF.

The chain's CDR3 is CASSLAVGPPDTQYF. The chain is built from TRBV7-2 and TRBJ2-3; TCRdb proposes TRBD2, but this gene call is untestable without DNA. The CDR3 has 15 residues. In germline, CDR1 is SGHTA, CDR2 FQGNSA.

The chain employs TRBV7-2 and TRBJ1-1. Germline CDR1 reads SGHTA; CDR2 reads FQGNSA. The CDR3 consists of 15 residues. The CDR3 here is CASSLVGPANTEAFF.

This sequence joins TRBV29-1 and TRBJ2-7; TCRdb indicates TRBD1, and absent DNA this call remains unverified. Germline assignment: CDR1 SQVTM and CDR2 ANQGSEA. The CDR3 loop spans 13 amino acids. CDR3 residues: CSYRRGNGYEQYF.

CDR3 residues: CASSLGTTGEAFF. The V call is TRBV5-5, the J call TRBJ1-1. CDR1 SGHKS and CDR2 YYEKEE come from the germline V gene (reference sequence). The length of the CDR3 is 13 residues. The whole variable domain, filled in from reference TRBV5-5 and TRBJ1-1, reads DAGVTQSPTHLIKTRGQQVTLRCSPISGHKSVSWYQQVLGQGPQFIFQYYEKEERGRGNFPDRFSARQFPNYSSELNVNALLLGDSALYLCASSLGTTGEAFFGQGTRLTVV.

J is TRBJ1-3 and V is TRBV20-1. CDR3 length equals 13 residues. Germline V CDR1 and CDR2: DFQATT, SNEGSKA (reference sequence). CDR3 region: CSARRTSGNTIYF.

The chain is built from TRBV12-3 or TRBV12-4 and TRBJ1-5; TCRdb lists TRBD1, though no DNA is available to test this call. The CDR3 is 16 amino acids. The chain's CDR3 is CASSLWTGKRTGPQHF.

This chain uses TRBV29-1 with TRBJ2-6; the TCRdb call, TRBD2, lacks DNA for checking. CDR3 length equals 16 residues. The germline CDR1 and CDR2 sequences are SQVTM and ANQGSEA. This chain's CDR3 is CSVSEGLGSGANVLTF.

J is TRBJ1-1 and V is TRBV4-1. Germline V lookup: CDR1 MGHRA, CDR2 YSYEKL. CDR3 length equals 13 residues. This CDR3 is CASKRTGNTEAFF.

The CDR3 here is CASSRGTTNTEAFF. The chain combines TRBV2 with TRBJ1-1; the D gene TCRdb calls, TRBD1, cannot be checked with no DNA. The CDR3 has 14 amino acids. Per germline, CDR1 SNHLY and CDR2 FYNNEI. The full variable domain, with the rest looked up from reference TRBV2 and TRBJ1-1, is EPEVTQTPSHQVTQMGQEVILRCVPISNHLYFYWYRQILGQKVEFLVSFYNNEISEKSEIFDDQFSVERPDGSNFTLKIRSTKLEDSAMYFCASSRGTTNTEAFFGQGTRLTVV.

The V call is TRBV7-6, the J call TRBJ2-3; the TRBD2 assignment by TCRdb is unverifiable without DNA. Germline V gene data show CDR1 as SGHVS and CDR2 as FNYEAQ. This CDR3 spans 16 amino acids. The CDR3 reads CASSLSGRTSTDTQYF.

This chain links TRBV7-6 with TRBJ2-1; TCRdb proposes TRBD2, but this gene call is untestable without DNA. The CDR3 has 15 amino acids. Germline V lookup: CDR1 SGHVS, CDR2 FNYEAQ. The CDR3: CASSFTSETYNEQFF.

The genes are TRBV6-6 and TRBJ2-1; TCRdb selects TRBD2, and the lack of DNA leaves this call unchecked. The CDR3 extends over 16 amino acids. The germline V gene has CDR1 MNHNY and CDR2 SVGAGI (reference sequence). The CDR3 loop reads CASRGGGPGSYNEQFF.

The rearrangement uses TRBV29-1 and TRBJ1-5. CDR1 is SQVTM, CDR2 ANQGSEA, per germline. The CDR3 contains 13 residues. CDR3 region: CSVEVIPNQPQHF.

The CDR3 sequence is CASSVEPGGLRSEQFF. The V gene is TRBV9, the J gene TRBJ2-1; the D call from TCRdb, TRBD1, cannot be confirmed without DNA. The CDR3 loop spans 16 amino acids. Germline V lookup: CDR1 SGDLS, CDR2 YYNGEE.

This chain links TRBV6-2 or TRBV6-3 with TRBJ1-4; no DNA is available, so the TRBD1 call from TCRdb remains unchecked. The germline CDR1 and CDR2 sequences are MNHEY and SVGEGT. The CDR3 is 14 residues long. The CDR3 here is CASRSIGGNEKLFF.

The CDR3 loop reads CASSSLAGVLPEQFF. The chain employs TRBV7-9 and TRBJ2-1. CDR1 is SEHNR, CDR2 FQNEAQ, per germline (reference sequence). This CDR3 comprises 15 residues.

The chain is built from TRBV3-1 and TRBJ1-5. This CDR3 has 13 residues. CDR1 and CDR2 (germline): LGHDT, YNNKEL (reference sequence). Here the CDR3 reads CASSPTLNQPQHF.